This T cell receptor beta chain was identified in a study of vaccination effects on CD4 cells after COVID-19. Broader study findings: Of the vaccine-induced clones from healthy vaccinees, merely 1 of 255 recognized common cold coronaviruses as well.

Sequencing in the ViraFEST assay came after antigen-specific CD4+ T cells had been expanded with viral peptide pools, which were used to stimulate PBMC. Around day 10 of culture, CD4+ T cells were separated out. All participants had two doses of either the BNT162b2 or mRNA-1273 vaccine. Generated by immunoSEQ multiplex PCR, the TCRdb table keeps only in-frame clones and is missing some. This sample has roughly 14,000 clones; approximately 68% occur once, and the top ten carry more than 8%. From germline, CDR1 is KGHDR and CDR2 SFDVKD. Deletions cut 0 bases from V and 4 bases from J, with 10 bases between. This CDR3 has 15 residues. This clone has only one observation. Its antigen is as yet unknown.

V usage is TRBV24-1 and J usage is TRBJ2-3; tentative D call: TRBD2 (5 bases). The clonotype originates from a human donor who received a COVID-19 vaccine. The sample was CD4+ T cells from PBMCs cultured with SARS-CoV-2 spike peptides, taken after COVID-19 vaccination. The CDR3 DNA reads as TGTGCCACCAGTGATTTGTCAGGAGGACCAGATACGCAGTATTTT. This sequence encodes CATSDLSGGPDTQYF.